Sequencing of this T cell receptor (beta chain) was carried out in a study of cytomegalovirus exposure and HLA in healthy donors. Study information: Drawn from HLA-typed donors, tens of millions of unique TCRs were held in an early data release.

Study observations and caveats: A later analysis found most CMV-associated TCR beta chains apparently HLA-restricted. Using a false discovery rate of 0.05, a later analysis showed that approximately 16,000 TCR beta sequences were associated with HLA alleles.

The PCR had 60 Vbeta and 13 Jbeta primers. Clones were sequenced by immunoSEQ multiplex PCR, and TCRdb holds only the in-frame ones, with some missing. The sample lists some 150,000 clones, 75% to 85% occurring once. Germline-derived CDR1 and CDR2 are ENHRY and SYGVKD. CDR3 length equals 14 residues. Trimming pared 5 bases from V and 0 bases from J, leaving 8 bases between. About this clone: The target antigen is unknown.

What was sequenced was PBMCs. The genes are TRBV10-3 and TRBJ1-3, with TRBD1 as a possible D gene (6 bases). The receptor comes from a woman aged 45-65 years in good health and CMV-seronegative. The CDR3: CAISLDSSGNTIYF. As DNA, the CDR3 is TGTGCCATCAGTCTGGACAGCTCTGGAAACACCATATATTTT.